Listed below are T cell receptor beta chains from one sample, sequenced in a study of CD8+ T cells in alopecia areata. The assay was immunoSEQ multiplex PCR, and TCRdb's table has in-frame clones only and misses some. The sample lists about 250,000 clones, around 64% occurring once. This material consisted of CD4+ T cells sorted from blood, taken at week 52, from a patient treated with tofacitinib. These receptors were taken from a human donor with alopecia areata. Both conserved end residues are part of each CDR3. Each record gives: D gene, J gene, V gene, clone size, CDR3 DNA, CDR3 protein. The D gene is left open where the match is weak. Rows give clone size only sometimes, using once, few, many, or a class for an expanded clone.

d_gene: NA
j_gene: TRBJ2-3
v_gene: TRBV5-1
abundance: few
CDR3nt: TGCGCCAGCAGCGTTCAAGGAACAGATACGCAGTATTTT
CDR3aa: CASSVQGTDTQYF

d_gene: TRBD1
j_gene: TRBJ1-6
v_gene: TRBV6-1
abundance: few
CDR3nt: TGTGCCAGCAGGGAGACAGGGTTAAGGAATTCACCCCTCCACTTT
CDR3aa: CASRETGLRNSPLHF

d_gene: TRBD2
j_gene: TRBJ2-3
v_gene: TRBV29-1
abundance: NA
CDR3nt: TGCAGCGTTGACAAGCGGGGGGGAAACACAGATACGCAGTATTTT
CDR3aa: CSVDKRGGNTDTQYF

d_gene: TRBD1
j_gene: TRBJ2-1
v_gene: TRBV4-1
abundance: NA
CDR3nt: TGCGCCAGCAGCCGAGAACGTAGCTGGACAGGGGAGGCTGAGCAGTTCTTC
CDR3aa: CASSRERSWTGEAEQFF

d_gene: NA
j_gene: TRBJ2-7
v_gene: TRBV7-2
abundance: NA
CDR3nt: TGTGCCAGCAGCTCCTCGACTGACTCCTACGAGCAGTACTTC
CDR3aa: CASSSSTDSYEQYF

d_gene: NA
j_gene: TRBJ1-3
v_gene: TRBV19
abundance: few
CDR3nt: TGTGCCAGTAGTATAGATGCCGGGATCTCTGGAAACACCATATATTTT
CDR3aa: CASSIDAGISGNTIYF

d_gene: NA
j_gene: TRBJ2-2
v_gene: TRBV7-8
abundance: NA
CDR3nt: TGTGCCAGCAGCGAAGCCCGCGGGACCGGGGAGCTGTTTTTT
CDR3aa: CASSEARGTGELFF

d_gene: NA
j_gene: TRBJ1-1
v_gene: TRBV7-2
abundance: NA
CDR3nt: TGTGCCAGCAGTTTTCACGAGCAGCTCCAAGCTTTCTTT
CDR3aa: CASSFHEQLQAFF

d_gene: TRBD1
j_gene: TRBJ1-1
v_gene: TRBV18
abundance: NA
CDR3nt: TGTGCCAGCTCACCGAATAGACAGGGGGTCACTGAAGCTTTCTTT
CDR3aa: CASSPNRQGVTEAFF

d_gene: NA
j_gene: TRBJ1-6
v_gene: TRBV5-4
abundance: NA
CDR3nt: TGTGCCAGCAGCTTGGGAGGGACTGAAAATTCACCCCTCCACTTT
CDR3aa: CASSLGGTENSPLHF

d_gene: TRBD1
j_gene: TRBJ2-1
v_gene: TRBV15
abundance: NA
CDR3nt: TGTGCCACCAGCAGACATGACAGGGGCGGAAATGAGCAGTTCTTC
CDR3aa: CATSRHDRGGNEQFF

d_gene: TRBD1
j_gene: TRBJ2-1
v_gene: TRBV6-5
abundance: once
CDR3nt: TGTGCCAGCAGCGGACAGGTATACAATGAGCAGTTCTTC
CDR3aa: CASSGQVYNEQFF

d_gene: TRBD2
j_gene: TRBJ2-4
v_gene: TRBV5-6
abundance: NA
CDR3nt: TGTGCCAGCAGCAGAAGCGGGAGGGTAGCCAAAAACATTCAGTACTTC
CDR3aa: CASSRSGRVAKNIQYF

d_gene: NA
j_gene: TRBJ2-1
v_gene: TRBV25-1
abundance: NA
CDR3nt: TGTGCCAGCAGTGAAGGTTGGGTTAAGGCTTGGAATGAGCAGTTCTTC
CDR3aa: CASSEGWVKAWNEQFF